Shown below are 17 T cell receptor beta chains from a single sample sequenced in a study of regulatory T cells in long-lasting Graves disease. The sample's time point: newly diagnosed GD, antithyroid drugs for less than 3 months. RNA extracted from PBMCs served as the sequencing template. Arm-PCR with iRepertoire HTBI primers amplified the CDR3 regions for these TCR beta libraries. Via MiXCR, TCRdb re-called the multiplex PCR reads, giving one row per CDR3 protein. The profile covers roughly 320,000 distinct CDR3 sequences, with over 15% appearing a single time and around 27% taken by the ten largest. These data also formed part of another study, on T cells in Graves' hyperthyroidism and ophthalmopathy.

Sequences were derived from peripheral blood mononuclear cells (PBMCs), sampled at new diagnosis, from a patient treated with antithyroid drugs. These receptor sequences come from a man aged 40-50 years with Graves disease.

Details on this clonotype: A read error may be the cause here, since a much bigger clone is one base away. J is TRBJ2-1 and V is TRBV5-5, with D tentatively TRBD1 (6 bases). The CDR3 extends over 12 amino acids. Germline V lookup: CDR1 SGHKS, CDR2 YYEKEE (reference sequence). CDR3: CTSSLVDREQFF. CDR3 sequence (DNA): TGTACCAGCAGCTTAGTAGACAGGGAGCAGTTCTTC. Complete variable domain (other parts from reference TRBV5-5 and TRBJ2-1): DAGVTQSPTHLIKTRGQQVTLRCSPISGHKSVSWYQQVLGQGPQFIFQYYEKEERGRGNFPDRFSARQFPNYSSELNVNALLLGDSALYLCTSSLVDREQFFGPGTRLTVL.

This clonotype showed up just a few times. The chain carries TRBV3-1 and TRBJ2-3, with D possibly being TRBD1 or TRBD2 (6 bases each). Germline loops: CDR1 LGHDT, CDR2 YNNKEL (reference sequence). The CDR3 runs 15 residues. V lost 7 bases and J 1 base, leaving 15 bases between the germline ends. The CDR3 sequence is CASNLRGAGTDTQYF. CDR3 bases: TGTGCCAGCAACCTTAGGGGGGCGGGCACAGATACGCAGTATTTT.

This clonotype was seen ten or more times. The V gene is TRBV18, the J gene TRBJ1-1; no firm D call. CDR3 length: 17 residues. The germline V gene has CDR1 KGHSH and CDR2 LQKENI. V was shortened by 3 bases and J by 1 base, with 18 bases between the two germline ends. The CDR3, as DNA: TGTGCCAGCTCACCCCAGGAGGGATTCTCTTGGAACACTGAAGCTTTCTTT. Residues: CASSPQEGFSWNTEAFF.

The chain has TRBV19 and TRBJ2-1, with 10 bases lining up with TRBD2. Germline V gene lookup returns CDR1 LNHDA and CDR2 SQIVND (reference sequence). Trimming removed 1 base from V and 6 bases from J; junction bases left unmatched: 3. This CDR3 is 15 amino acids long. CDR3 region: CASSIVAGGFNEQFF. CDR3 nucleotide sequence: TGTGCCAGTAGTATAGTAGCGGGGGGCTTCAATGAGCAGTTCTTC.

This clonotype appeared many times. The CDR3 here is CASSQTRLAGSTDTQYF. CDR3 sequence (DNA): TGTGCCAGCAGCCAAACTCGACTAGCGGGAAGCACAGATACGCAGTATTTT. The J gene is TRBJ2-3, the V gene TRBV4-2, with 11 bases aligning to TRBD2. The CDR3 has 17 residues. J lost 0 bases, V lost 2 bases, and 4 bases had no gene match. The V gene's germline CDR1 is LGHNA and CDR2 YNFKEQ.

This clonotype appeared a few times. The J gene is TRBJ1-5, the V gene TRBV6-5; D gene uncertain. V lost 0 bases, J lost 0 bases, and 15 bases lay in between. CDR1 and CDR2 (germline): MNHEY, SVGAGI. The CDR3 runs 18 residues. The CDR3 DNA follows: TGTGCCAGCAGTTACTCGGCGCAGAAACTTTATAGCAATCAGCCCCAGCATTTT. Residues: CASSYSAQKLYSNQPQHF.

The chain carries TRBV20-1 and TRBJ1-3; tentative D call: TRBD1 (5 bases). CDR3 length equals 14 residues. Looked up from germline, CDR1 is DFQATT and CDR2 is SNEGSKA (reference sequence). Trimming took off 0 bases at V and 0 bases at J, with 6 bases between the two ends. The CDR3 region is CSARDTGSGNTIYF. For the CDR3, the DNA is TGCAGTGCTAGAGATACAGGCTCTGGAAACACCATATATTTT.

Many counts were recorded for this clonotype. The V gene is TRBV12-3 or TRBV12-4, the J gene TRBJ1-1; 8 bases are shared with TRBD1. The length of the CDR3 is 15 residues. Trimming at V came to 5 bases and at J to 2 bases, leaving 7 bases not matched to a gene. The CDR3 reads CASSIGQGRNTEAFF. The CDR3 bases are TGTGCCAGCAGTATAGGACAGGGAAGAAACACTGAAGCTTTCTTT.

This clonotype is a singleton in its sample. The CDR3 sequence is CASSFKSLGLAGGPETQYF. CDR3 sequence (DNA): TGTGCCAGCAGTTTCAAGTCCTTGGGACTAGCGGGGGGGCCGGAGACCCAGTACTTC. V gene TRBV12-3 or TRBV12-4 combines with J gene TRBJ2-5, with 16 bases that match TRBD2. The J segment lost 5 bases and the V segment lost 3 bases, leaving 12 bases of the junction unmatched. The CDR3 consists of 19 residues.

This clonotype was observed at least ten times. CDR3 residues: CASSRAGETQYF. DNA of the CDR3: TGTGCCAGCAGTCGAGCGGGAGAGACCCAGTACTTC. The J gene is TRBJ2-5, the V gene TRBV4-2; possibly TRBD2 for D (6 bases). Looked up from germline, CDR1 is LGHNA and CDR2 is YNFKEQ. Trimming left V 6 bases short and J 4 bases short, with 9 bases between. CDR3 length: 12 residues.

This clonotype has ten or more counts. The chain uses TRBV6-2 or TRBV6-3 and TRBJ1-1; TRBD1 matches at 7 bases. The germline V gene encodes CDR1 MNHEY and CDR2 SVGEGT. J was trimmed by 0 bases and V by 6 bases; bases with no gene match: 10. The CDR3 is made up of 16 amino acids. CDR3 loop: CASRSLGTVMNTEAFF. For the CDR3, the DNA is TGTGCCAGCAGGTCCTTAGGGACAGTCATGAACACTGAAGCTTTCTTT.

This CDR3 is CASSGTGGNTGELFF. The CDR3, as DNA: TGTGCCAGCAGCGGGACAGGGGGCAACACCGGGGAGCTGTTTTTT. The genes are TRBV5-4 and TRBJ2-2, with 12 bases fitting TRBD1. V lost 4 bases, J lost 2 bases, and 0 bases stayed unmatched. The CDR3 is 15 amino acids. The germline V gene has CDR1 SGHNT and CDR2 YYREEE (reference sequence).

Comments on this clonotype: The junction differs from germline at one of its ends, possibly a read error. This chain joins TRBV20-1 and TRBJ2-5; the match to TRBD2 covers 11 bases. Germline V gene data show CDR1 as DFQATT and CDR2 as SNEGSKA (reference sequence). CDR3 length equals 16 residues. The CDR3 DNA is TGCAGTACTAGCACTAGCGGGGGCCCGGGGCAAGAGACCCAGTACTTC. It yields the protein CSTSTSGGPGQETQYF.

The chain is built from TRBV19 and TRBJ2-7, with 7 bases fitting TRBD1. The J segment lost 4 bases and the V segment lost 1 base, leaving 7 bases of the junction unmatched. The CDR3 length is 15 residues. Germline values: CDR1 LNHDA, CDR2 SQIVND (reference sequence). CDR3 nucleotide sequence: TGTGCCAGTAGTATAGCCGGGGACAGCCCTTACGAGCAGTACTTC. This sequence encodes CASSIAGDSPYEQYF.

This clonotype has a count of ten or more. The CDR3 sequence: CSARDGVRIQYF. CDR3 bases: TGCAGTGCTAGAGACGGTGTCAGGATTCAGTACTTC. The V call is TRBV20-1, the J call TRBJ2-4; D gene ambiguous. Germline CDR1 reads DFQATT; CDR2 reads SNEGSKA (reference sequence). The CDR3 is 12 residues long. Deletions cut 0 bases from V and 10 bases from J, with 10 bases between.

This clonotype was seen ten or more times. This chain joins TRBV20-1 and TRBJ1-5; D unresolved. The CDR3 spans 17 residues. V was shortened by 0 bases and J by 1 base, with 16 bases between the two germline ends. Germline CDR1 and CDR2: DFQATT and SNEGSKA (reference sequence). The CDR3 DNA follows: TGCAGTGCTAGAGACCCCTCGAGGAGGGCCAGCAATCAGCCCCAGCATTTT. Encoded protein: CSARDPSRRASNQPQHF.

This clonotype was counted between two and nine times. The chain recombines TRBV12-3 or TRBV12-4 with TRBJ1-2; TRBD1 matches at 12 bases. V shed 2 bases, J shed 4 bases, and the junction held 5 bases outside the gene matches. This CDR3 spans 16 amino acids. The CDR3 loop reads CASSLTGQGAIYGYTF. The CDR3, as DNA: TGTGCCAGCAGTTTAACGGGACAGGGGGCAATCTATGGCTACACCTTC.